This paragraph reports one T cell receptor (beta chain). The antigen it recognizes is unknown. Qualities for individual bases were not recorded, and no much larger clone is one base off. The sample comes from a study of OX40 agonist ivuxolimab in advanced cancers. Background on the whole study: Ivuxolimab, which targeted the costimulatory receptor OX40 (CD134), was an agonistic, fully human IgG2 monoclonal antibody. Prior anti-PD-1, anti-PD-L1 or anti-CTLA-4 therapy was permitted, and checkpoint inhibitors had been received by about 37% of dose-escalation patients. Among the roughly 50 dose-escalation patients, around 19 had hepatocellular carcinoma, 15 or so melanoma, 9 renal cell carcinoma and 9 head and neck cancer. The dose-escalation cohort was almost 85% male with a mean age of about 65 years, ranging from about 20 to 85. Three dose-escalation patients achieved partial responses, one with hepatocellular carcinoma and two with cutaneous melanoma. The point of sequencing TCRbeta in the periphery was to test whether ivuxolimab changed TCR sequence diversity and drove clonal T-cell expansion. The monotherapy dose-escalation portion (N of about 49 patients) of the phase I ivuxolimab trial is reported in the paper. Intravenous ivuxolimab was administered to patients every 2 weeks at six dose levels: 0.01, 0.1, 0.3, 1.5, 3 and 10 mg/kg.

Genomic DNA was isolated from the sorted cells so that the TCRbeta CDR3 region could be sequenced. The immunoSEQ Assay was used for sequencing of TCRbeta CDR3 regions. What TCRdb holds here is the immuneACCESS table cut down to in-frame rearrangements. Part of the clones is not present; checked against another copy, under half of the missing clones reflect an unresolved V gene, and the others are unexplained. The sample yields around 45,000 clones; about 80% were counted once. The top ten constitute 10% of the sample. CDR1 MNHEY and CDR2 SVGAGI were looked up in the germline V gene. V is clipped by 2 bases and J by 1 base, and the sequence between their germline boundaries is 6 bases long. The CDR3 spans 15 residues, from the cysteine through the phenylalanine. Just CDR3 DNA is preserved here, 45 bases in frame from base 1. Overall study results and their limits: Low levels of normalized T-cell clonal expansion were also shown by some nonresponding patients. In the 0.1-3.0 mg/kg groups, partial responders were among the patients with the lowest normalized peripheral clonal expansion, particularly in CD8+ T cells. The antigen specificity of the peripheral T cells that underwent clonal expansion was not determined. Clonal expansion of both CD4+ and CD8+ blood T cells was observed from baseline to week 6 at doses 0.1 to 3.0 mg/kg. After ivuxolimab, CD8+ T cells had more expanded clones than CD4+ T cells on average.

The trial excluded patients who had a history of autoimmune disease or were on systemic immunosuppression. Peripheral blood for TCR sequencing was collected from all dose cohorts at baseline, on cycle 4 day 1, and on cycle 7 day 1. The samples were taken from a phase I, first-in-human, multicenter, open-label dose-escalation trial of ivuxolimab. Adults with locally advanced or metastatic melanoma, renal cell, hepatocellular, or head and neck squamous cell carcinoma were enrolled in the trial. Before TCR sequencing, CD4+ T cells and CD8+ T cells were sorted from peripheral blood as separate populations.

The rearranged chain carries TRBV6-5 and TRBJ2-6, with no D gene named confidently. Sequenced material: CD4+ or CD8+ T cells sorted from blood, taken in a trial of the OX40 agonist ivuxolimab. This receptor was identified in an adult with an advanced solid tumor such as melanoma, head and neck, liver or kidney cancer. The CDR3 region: CASSYAVSGANVLTF. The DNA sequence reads TGTGCCAGCAGTTACGCGGTTTCTGGGGCCAACGTCCTGACTTTC.